These 20 T cell receptor beta chains were sequenced from one sample in a study of T cells in Graves' hyperthyroidism and ophthalmopathy. The investigators amplified TCR beta CDR3 regions from RNA transcripts. HTBI primers were used for first-round RT-PCR of the TCR CDR3. TCRdb recomputed calls from the multiplex PCR reads with MiXCR, one row per CDR3 protein. The sample yields hundreds of thousands of distinct CDR3 sequences, around 15% seen once. Sequencing used blood. These TCRs come from a middle-aged woman with Graves' hyperthyroidism.

In its sample, this clonotype was seen a few times. This may stem from a read error, because a much larger clone lies one nucleotide away. The CDR3 here is CVSSKGTGGNSYEQYF. In DNA, the CDR3 is TGTGTCAGCAGTAAAGGGACAGGGGGCAACTCCTACGAGCAGTACTTC. The chain couples TRBV27 to TRBJ2-7; 12 bases are a match to TRBD1. CDR3 length: 16 residues. Germline V gene data show CDR1 as MNHEY and CDR2 as SMNVEV (reference sequence).

This clonotype was counted ten times or more. J is TRBJ2-3 and V is TRBV18, with 10 bases lining up with TRBD1. V shed 2 bases, J shed 6 bases, and the junction held 8 bases outside the gene matches. The length of the CDR3 is 16 residues. In germline, CDR1 is KGHSH, CDR2 LQKENI. Here the CDR3 DNA reads TGTGCCAGCTCACCAACCGGGACAGGGGTTTCGGATACGCAGTATTTT. This encodes CASSPTGTGVSDTQYF.

This clonotype was counted a few times. The V call is TRBV7-2, the J call TRBJ2-5, with 8 nucleotides matching TRBD1. The length of the CDR3 is 13 residues. The V gene's germline CDR1 is SGHTA and CDR2 FQGNSA. Trimming at V came to 5 bases and at J to 5 bases, leaving 4 bases not matched to a gene. The CDR3 sequence is CASSRTGIETQYF. CDR3 nucleotides: TGTGCCAGCAGCCGGACAGGGATTGAGACCCAGTACTTC.

This rearrangement joins TRBV27 to TRBJ1-5; 8 bases are shared with TRBD1. This CDR3 is 18 amino acids long. Per germline, CDR1 MNHEY and CDR2 SMNVEV (reference sequence). V was clipped by 1 base and J by 6 bases; unmatched bases: 14. The CDR3 DNA reads TGTGCCAGCAGTTTATTCCCTCTTGGACAGGGCTTAGGTCAGCCCCAGCATTTT. Translated, it gives CASSLFPLGQGLGQPQHF.

The genes are TRBV5-4 and TRBJ2-7; possible D gene TRBD1, 5 bases. Germline V gene sequence: CDR1 SGHNT, CDR2 YYREEE (reference sequence). V gave up 0 bases and J gave up 3 bases, with 13 bases separating them. CDR3 length: 15 amino acids. The CDR3 DNA is TGTGCCAGCAGCTTGGGGGGCGGAAGAGACTACGAGCAGTACTTC. Translation gives CASSLGGGRDYEQYF.

This clonotype appeared a few times. The chain joins TRBV29-1 to TRBJ2-2, with D unclear. The germline V gene has CDR1 SQVTM and CDR2 ANQGSEA. The CDR3 is 15 amino acids. Trimming took off 7 bases at V and 0 bases at J, with 15 bases between the two ends. The CDR3 nucleotides are TGCAGCGCCCTTGTCGGCCTAACGAACACCGGGGAGCTGTTTTTT. It specifies CSALVGLTNTGELFF.

This clonotype appeared many times. The rearrangement uses TRBV6-1 and TRBJ2-2; 9 nucleotides align to TRBD2. The CDR3 is 17 amino acids. From germline, CDR1 is MNHNS and CDR2 SASEGT. With 0 bases clipped from V and 2 bases from J, the junction kept 4 bases outside the gene matches. Here the CDR3 DNA reads TGTGCCAGCAGTGAAGCAGAGCTAGCGGGAAACACCGGGGAGCTGTTTTTT. As protein: CASSEAELAGNTGELFF.

In this sample, this clonotype turned up many times. The chain links TRBV20-1 to TRBJ2-4, with D unclear. This CDR3 has 13 amino acids. The V end was cut by 5 bases, the J end by 1 base, with 9 bases between. The germline gives CDR1 DFQATT, CDR2 SNEGSKA (reference sequence). CDR3 region: CSAGATAKNIQYF. CDR3 DNA: TGCAGTGCTGGCGCAACGGCCAAAAACATTCAGTACTTC.

This clonotype was seen only a few times. V usage is TRBV10-1 and J usage is TRBJ2-7; D is ambiguous. Between the trimmed V and J ends, which lost 0 bases and 3 bases, there was a span of 9 bases. Germline V gives CDR1 WNHNN, CDR2 SYGVQD (reference sequence). The CDR3 has 14 residues. This CDR3 reads CASSESESRYEQYF. Written as DNA, the CDR3 is TGCGCCAGCAGTGAGTCGGAGTCACGCTACGAGCAGTACTTC.

The V call is TRBV12-5, the J call TRBJ2-1; D might be TRBD2 (6 bases). The CDR3 covers 16 residues. Trimming removed 1 base at V and 9 bases at J, with 19 bases between. From germline, CDR1 is LGHNT and CDR2 FRNRAP. The CDR3 coding sequence is TGTGCTAGTGGTTTGGAGGCCGGAGAGCGGGCACTTGAGCAGTTCTTC. Its translation: CASGLEAGERALEQFF.

The gene calls are TRBV9 and TRBJ2-3, with TRBD2 matching 14 bases. CDR1 is SGDLS and CDR2 is YYNGEE in the germline V gene. V gave up 4 bases and J gave up 1 base; unmatched junction bases: 5. The CDR3 is 17 residues long. In DNA, the CDR3 is TGTGCCAGCAGCCCTTTGACTAGCGGGAGGGGCACAGATACGCAGTATTTT. Protein: CASSPLTSGRGTDTQYF.

A word on this clonotype: A much larger clone sits a single nucleotide away, making a read error possible. CDR3 sequence (DNA): TGTGCCAGCAGCCTAGCGGGAGGGCCGTCCGAGCAGTACTTC. It codes for CASSLAGGPSEQYF. The V call is TRBV3-1, the J call TRBJ2-7, with TRBD2 matching over 11 bases. The J segment lost 6 bases and the V segment lost 4 bases, leaving 5 bases of the junction unmatched. This CDR3 has 14 residues. CDR1 and CDR2 (germline): LGHDT, YNNKEL (reference sequence).

CDR3 residues: CASRSGFGTGEVYTGELFF. DNA for the CDR3: TGTGCCAGCAGGAGTGGCTTTGGGACAGGGGAAGTCTACACCGGGGAGCTGTTTTTT. The chain combines TRBV6-2 or TRBV6-3 with TRBJ2-2, with 10 nucleotides matching TRBD1. CDR1 MNHEY and CDR2 SVGEGT come from the germline V gene. With 6 bases clipped from V and 3 bases from J, the junction kept 16 bases outside the gene matches. The CDR3 covers 19 residues.

This clonotype was picked up many times. The gene calls are TRBV20-1 and TRBJ2-3, with 7 bases lining up with TRBD2. The CDR3 extends over 15 amino acids. Germline CDR1 reads DFQATT; CDR2 reads SNEGSKA (reference sequence). The junction had 6 bases not matched to a gene; V was cut back by 0 bases and J by 3 bases. The DNA of the CDR3 is TGCAGTGCTAGAGATTCAGCGGGACGGACAGATACGCAGTATTTT. As protein: CSARDSAGRTDTQYF.

This clonotype occurred many times. This chain uses TRBV12-3 or TRBV12-4 with TRBJ2-4; 8 nucleotides agree with TRBD1. V was pared by 5 bases and J by 4 bases, with 4 bases of the junction left unmatched. This CDR3 comprises 14 residues. Here the CDR3 DNA reads TGTGCCAGCAGTATACGGGACAGGAAAAACATTCAGTACTTC. It is translated as CASSIRDRKNIQYF.

The table lists this clonotype with many counts. The rearrangement uses TRBV30 and TRBJ2-5, with D uncertain. Trimming took 2 bases from V and 0 from J, leaving 13 bases between them. This CDR3 is 15 amino acids long. Germline V gives CDR1 GTSNPN, CDR2 SVGIG (reference sequence). The CDR3 DNA follows: TGTGCCTGGAGTTCAACTTGGCCCCACCAAGAGACCCAGTACTTC. Its translation is CAWSSTWPHQETQYF.

This clonotype has a handful of counts. DNA for the CDR3: TGTGCCAGCAGTTTGACAGGGCGGCTCTATGGCTACACCTTC. It translates to CASSLTGRLYGYTF. The rearrangement links TRBV12-3 or TRBV12-4 to TRBJ1-2; 7 positions agree with TRBD1. The CDR3 consists of 14 residues. The V segment lost 3 bases and the J segment 4 bases; nucleotides outside the gene matches: 5.

For this clonotype: A much larger clone sits a single nucleotide away, making a read error possible. Here the CDR3 reads CASSSLSGPFNSPLHF. DNA for the CDR3: TGTGCCAGCAGCTCCCTATCCGGGCCCTTTAATTCACCCCTCCACTTT. This chain connects TRBV7-8 to TRBJ1-6, with no clear D. CDR1 is SGHVS and CDR2 is FQNEAQ in the germline V gene. Trimming shortened V by 4 bases and J by 6 bases, and 16 bases separated the two germline ends. This CDR3 region has 16 residues.

This clonotype has a handful of counts. The chain is built from TRBV2 and TRBJ1-5; D is perhaps TRBD1 (6 bases). The V gene's germline CDR1 is SNHLY and CDR2 FYNNEI. Deletions cut 10 bases from V and 0 bases from J, with 13 bases between. The CDR3 runs to 14 residues. CDR3 residues: CATGQSNSNQPQHF. The DNA of the CDR3 is TGTGCCACCGGACAGTCAAATAGCAATCAGCCCCAGCATTTT.

The table lists this clonotype with a few counts. V usage is TRBV19 and J usage is TRBJ1-1, with a weak D call TRBD1 (5 bases). Per the germline V gene, CDR1 is LNHDA and CDR2 is SQIVND (reference sequence). The ends were cut back, 3 bases at V and 0 bases at J, with 8 bases in the middle. The CDR3 contains 14 residues. The CDR3 is CASSIGRVNTEAFF. The CDR3 bases are TGTGCCAGTAGTATTGGCAGGGTGAACACTGAAGCTTTCTTT.